This T cell receptor beta chain was obtained from a study of long-term antiretroviral therapy in people with HIV (dated by TCRdb to 2022 to 2024). General notes on the study: The earliest samples were collected roughly a decade before the 2015 WHO recommendation for immediate ART, at a time when ART was usually postponed until CD4 counts fell. A retrospective serial study tested whether changes in peripheral blood TRB repertoire composition and diversity were associated with ART initiation and durable HIV suppression. A total of around 200 cryopreserved PBMC samples were contributed to the cohort by 30 adults with confirmed HIV infection, with samples collected serially over a mean of approximately six years (range 1-12). Of the 30 or so participants with HIV, about twelve were female. No cross-contamination during QIAcube processing was seen in test extractions of a monoclonal T-cell line run alongside 30 to 35 polyclonal samples. Study-wide conclusions, independent of this receptor: Compared with controls, HIV repertoires had narrower CDR3 length ranges, and the network structure pointed to an antigen-experienced repertoire that shifted only slightly toward naive after ART. Inferences about post-ART repertoire changes are limited because no data were available on ART adherence, viral resistance or therapy changes. Limited PBMC availability meant only the TCR beta chain was sequenced, without alpha chain pairing. The samples span the years 2004 to 2017, and the ART regimens used at that time may not be as effective as current regimens. Starting ART was linked to a significant rise in TRB diversity, yet even after long-term ART the diversity remained significantly lower than in transplant donor controls. Because cell numbers in pre-ART samples were limited, unsorted PBMC were profiled instead of sorted CD4+ and CD8+ T cells. The repertoire was dominated across all time points by expanded TRB clones identified before ART initiation, although this dominance was seen to fluctuate and to decrease in many PLHIV after ART.

Sequencing of the TRB variable region was done with the immunoSEQ hsTCRB v3.0 assay at survey level resolution. TRB sequencing targeted a depth of about 35,000-50,000 T-cell genomes per sample. TRB libraries were pooled and sequenced on an Illumina MiSeq using a v3 150-cycle kit. In the authors' own workflow: Analysis of repertoires was carried out in R inside a reproducible Nextflow workflow spanning QC, data transformation and analysis. LymphoSeq2, an R package for AIRR-Seq data exploration, was used to implement custom analyses. After excluding a few samples that yielded fewer than 5000 total TRB sequences, roughly 190 HIV repertoires remained for analysis. Among the roughly 180 retained HIV repertoires, some 60 were collected before ART initiation and 129 after ART initiation. Each repertoire was downsampled to 5000 TRB nucleotide sequences, and summary statistics were averaged across 100 downsampling iterations. The analysis kept only TRB sequences whose CDR3 regions were at least seven amino acids long. Two measures captured diversity: a Shannon entropy-derived clonality score and the Gini coefficient. Repertoire networks linked the top 5000 CDR3 amino acid sequences whenever two sequences differed by an edit distance of one. Antigen specificity groups and MHC restriction were predicted for TRB CDR3 amino acid sequences with GLIPH2. Known CMV, EBV, HIV or tissue antigen associations were flagged by matching CDR3 amino acid sequences against VDJdb and McPAS-TCR. Pre-ART, post-ART and control groups were compared with Wilcoxon signed-rank tests and Holm-Bonferroni correction. TCRdb re-hosts the immuneACCESS table, in-frame sequences only. Its copies lack some clones; in the studies checked, an unresolved V gene accounts for under half of them, and the cause for the rest is not known. V, J and clone size derive from that table, while D and trimming were established from the DNA sequence. Recorded for this sample are roughly 27,000 clones; around 85% of them occurred a single time. About 9.5% of the sample is taken by the ten largest.

Inclusion was restricted to participants for whom at least one PBMC sample before ART initiation and at least two post-ART samples were available. All participants with HIV were treated in the United States of America. Before DNA extraction, cryopreserved samples containing about 0.95-10 million PBMC were thawed and washed. At the time of the earliest PBMC sample, participants with HIV were aged between roughly 20 and 54 years. Per participant, PBMC samples came from 1-4 timepoints prior to ART initiation and 2-8 timepoints following ART initiation, for a median of 7 samples. For every participant, serial HIV viral load, CD4+ T-cell count, ART history and demographic data were obtained. Genomic DNA was extracted from unsorted PBMC with a Qiagen kit on a QIAcube, with processing performed in batches of 12 samples. This clone was counted a few times. The antigen it binds to is not known. Base-call qualities are not available, and no considerably larger clone is one nucleotide away.

The receptor was isolated from a man in his forties with HIV. Sequenced material: unsorted PBMCs, taken 2.3 years after starting antiretroviral therapy.

Here the CDR3 is given as CASRENAGEGYEQYF. The DNA sequence is as follows: TGTGCCAGCCGAGAAAACGCGGGAGAGGGCTACGAGCAGTACTTC. The receptor chain draws on TRBV7-6 and TRBJ2-7; TRBD2 agrees with 7 junctional bases. V and J are trimmed by 8 bases and 3 bases, and the gene matches miss 13 bases of the junction. The germline V gene provides CDR1 SGHVS and CDR2 FNYEAQ. From the cysteine up to the phenylalanine, the CDR3 has a length of 15 residues. Only the CDR3 DNA stays, 45 bases, in frame from base 1.